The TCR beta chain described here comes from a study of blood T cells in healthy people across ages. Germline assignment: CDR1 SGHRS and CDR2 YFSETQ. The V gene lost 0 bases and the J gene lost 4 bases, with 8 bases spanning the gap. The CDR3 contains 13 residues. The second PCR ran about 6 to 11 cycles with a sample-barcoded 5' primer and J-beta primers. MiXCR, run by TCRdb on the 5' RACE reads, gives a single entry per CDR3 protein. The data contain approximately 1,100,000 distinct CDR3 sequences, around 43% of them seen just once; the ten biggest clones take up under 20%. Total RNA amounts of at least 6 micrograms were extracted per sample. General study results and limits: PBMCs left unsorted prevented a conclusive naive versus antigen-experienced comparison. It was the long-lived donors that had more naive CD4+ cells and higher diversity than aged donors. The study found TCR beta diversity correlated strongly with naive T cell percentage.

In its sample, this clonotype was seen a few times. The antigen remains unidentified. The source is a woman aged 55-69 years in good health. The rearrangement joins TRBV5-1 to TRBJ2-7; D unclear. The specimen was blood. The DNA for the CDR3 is TGCGCCAGCAGCTTGGACGCCCAATACGAGCAGTACTTC. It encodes CASSLDAQYEQYF. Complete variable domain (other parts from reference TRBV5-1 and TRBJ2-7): KAGVTQTPRYLIKTRGQQVTLSCSPISGHRSVSWYQQTPGQGLQFLFEYFSETQRNKGNFPGRFSGRQFSNSRSEMNVSTLELGDSALYLCASSLDAQYEQYFGPGTRLTVT.